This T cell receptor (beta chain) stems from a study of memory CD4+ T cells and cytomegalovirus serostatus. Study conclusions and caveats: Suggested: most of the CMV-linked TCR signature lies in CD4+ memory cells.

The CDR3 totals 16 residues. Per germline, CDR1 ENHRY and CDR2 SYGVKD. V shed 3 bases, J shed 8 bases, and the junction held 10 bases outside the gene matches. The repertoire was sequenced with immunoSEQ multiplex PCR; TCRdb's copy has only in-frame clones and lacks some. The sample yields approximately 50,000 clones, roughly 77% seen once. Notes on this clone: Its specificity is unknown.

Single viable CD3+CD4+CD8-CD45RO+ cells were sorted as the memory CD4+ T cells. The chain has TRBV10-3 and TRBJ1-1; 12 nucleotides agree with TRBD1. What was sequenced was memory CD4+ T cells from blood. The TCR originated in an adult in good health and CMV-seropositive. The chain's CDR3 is CAISDGTGGAVGEAFF. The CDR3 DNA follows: TGTGCCATCAGTGATGGGACAGGGGGCGCAGTGGGGGAAGCTTTCTTT.